These 16 T cell receptor beta chains were all obtained from the same sample, sequenced in a study of cytomegalovirus exposure and HLA in healthy donors. This PCR relied on a set of 60 Vbeta primers and 13 Jbeta primers. Assay used: immunoSEQ multiplex PCR; TCRdb lists only in-frame clones, some missing. The table has about 150,000 clones, 60% to 80% seen once. Sequencing was carried out using PBMCs. The origin of the receptors is a man younger than 45 in good health and CMV-seronegative.

The rearrangement links TRBV7-2 to TRBJ2-2; TRBD2 matches at 12 bases. The CDR3 sequence is 17 residues long. The junction had 5 bases not matched to a gene; V was cut back by 1 base and J by 5 bases. Germline lookup yields CDR1 SGHTA and CDR2 FQGNSA. The CDR3 bases are TGTGCCAGCAGCTTAGTTGGCCTAGCGGGAGGGACCGGGGAGCTGTTTTTT. It yields the protein CASSLVGLAGGTGELFF.

The chain links TRBV7-8 to TRBJ2-7, with 12 bases aligning to TRBD2. The CDR3 consists of 16 residues. V gave up 1 base and J gave up 7 bases; unmatched junction bases: 8. Germline CDR1 and CDR2: SGHVS and FQNEAQ. CDR3 sequence (DNA): TGTGCCAGCAGCTTAGAGCTAGCGGGAGGGCCGCCAGAGCAGTACTTC. Amino acids: CASSLELAGGPPEQYF.

This chain links TRBV6-1 with TRBJ1-6, with 7 positions matching TRBD1. Germline values: CDR1 MNHNS, CDR2 SASEGT. After removal of 7 bases from V and 6 bases from J, the junction contained 6 bases not matched to a gene. This CDR3 has 14 amino acids. The CDR3 region has the DNA TGTGCCAGCAACCCGGGACAGCTTAATTCACCCCTCCACTTT. This sequence encodes CASNPGQLNSPLHF.

The gene calls are TRBV2 and TRBJ2-5; TRBD2 matches 8 bases. Germline V lookup: CDR1 SNHLY, CDR2 FYNNEI. The V gene end was trimmed by 8 bases and the J gene end by 4 bases; junction bases not matched to a gene: 6. The CDR3 loop spans 13 amino acids. In DNA, the CDR3 is TGTGCCAGCTCGCCTAGCGGGCGAGAGACCCAGTACTTC. It codes for CASSPSGRETQYF. The full variable domain, in which reference TRBV2 and TRBJ2-5 provide the parts outside the CDR3, is EPEVTQTPSHQVTQMGQEVILRCVPISNHLYFYWYRQILGQKVEFLVSFYNNEISEKSEIFDDQFSVERPDGSNFTLKIRSTKLEDSAMYFCASSPSGRETQYFGPGTRLLVL.

This chain uses TRBV5-1 with TRBJ2-7; D may be TRBD2 (5 bases). The CDR3 consists of 11 residues. The V end lost 3 bases, the J end lost 7 bases, and 8 bases lay between the germline ends. Per the germline V gene, CDR1 is SGHRS and CDR2 is YFSETQ. The CDR3 DNA is TGCGCCAGCAGCTATGAGCGGGAGCAGTACTTC. Translation: CASSYEREQYF.

V usage is TRBV6-6 and J usage is TRBJ1-2; D is perhaps TRBD1 (5 bases). The V end lost 0 bases, the J end lost 4 bases, and 15 bases lay between the germline ends. Germline lookup yields CDR1 MNHNY and CDR2 SVGAGI (reference sequence). The CDR3 consists of 16 residues. CDR3 sequence (DNA): TGTGCCAGCAGTTACTCGGGGCGGGGCACACTCTATGGCTACACCTTC. It is translated as CASSYSGRGTLYGYTF.

This chain connects TRBV7-2 to TRBJ1-1; no definite D call. The CDR3 totals 15 residues. Germline V gene lookup returns CDR1 SGHTA and CDR2 FQGNSA. Trimming pared 3 bases from V and 4 bases from J, leaving 15 bases between. The CDR3 sequence is CASSFLEIAGTEAFF. The DNA of the CDR3 is TGTGCCAGCAGCTTCCTTGAGATTGCGGGCACTGAAGCTTTCTTT.

Only a few counts were recorded for this clone. The rearrangement uses TRBV28 and TRBJ2-1; D not resolved. The CDR3 is made up of 13 amino acids. Germline V gene data show CDR1 as MDHEN and CDR2 as SYDVKM. Trimming shortened V by 7 bases and J by 3 bases, and 10 bases separated the two germline ends. The CDR3 protein is CASNSVSYNEQFF. In DNA form, the CDR3 reads TGTGCCAGCAATTCTGTCAGCTACAATGAGCAGTTCTTC. Full variable domain (remainder filled in from reference TRBV28 and TRBJ2-1): DVKVTQSSRYLVKRTGEKVFLECVQDMDHENMFWYRQDPGLGLRLIYFSYDVKMKEKGDIPEGYSVSREKKERFSLILESASTNQTSMYLCASNSVSYNEQFFGPGTRLTVL.

This chain joins TRBV21-1 and TRBJ1-1; the D call TRBD1 from the table was never checked on the DNA. TRBV21-1 is a pseudogene. The CDR3 is made up of 15 amino acids. CDR3 sequence: CASSKEAGLDTEAFF. CDR3 in DNA: TGTGCCAGCAGCAAAGAGGCAGGGCTGGACACTGAAGCTTTCTTT.

The chain combines TRBV7-2 with TRBJ2-7; D unresolved. The length of the CDR3 is 14 residues. Germline values: CDR1 SGHTA, CDR2 FQGNSA. V was trimmed by 1 base and J by 6 bases, leaving 13 bases between them. The CDR3 sequence is CASSLGPLLVEQYF. CDR3 DNA: TGTGCCAGCAGCTTAGGGCCCCTCCTTGTCGAGCAGTACTTC.

This rearrangement joins TRBV18 to TRBJ2-5, with no clear D. This CDR3 contains 13 residues. The germline gives CDR1 KGHSH, CDR2 LQKENI. Trimming shortened V by 0 bases and J by 6 bases, and 8 bases separated the two germline ends. CDR3 sequence (DNA): TGTGCCAGCTCACCACCAAGCCCGAAGACCCAGTACTTC. It encodes CASSPPSPKTQYF.

This clone appeared a few times. This chain joins TRBV5-6 and TRBJ1-2; D is unresolved. Germline V gives CDR1 SGHDT, CDR2 YYEEEE. Trimming stripped 3 bases from V and 12 bases from J, with 15 bases between. This CDR3 has 12 residues. The CDR3 DNA sequence: TGTGCCAGCAGCTCGGGGATCGGTGAGCACACCTTC. It specifies CASSSGIGEHTF.

This clone showed up just a few times. V and J are TRBV4-3 and TRBJ2-5; D possibly corresponds to TRBD1 (5 bases). CDR1 and CDR2 (germline): LGHNA, YSLEER. The CDR3 contains 14 residues. Trimming cost V 2 bases and J 3 bases, with 10 bases left between them. The CDR3 here is CASSQLGQEETQYF. CDR3 in DNA: TGCGCCAGCAGCCAACTCGGACAAGAAGAGACCCAGTACTTC.

For this clone: The identical CDR3 is also encoded by other nucleotide sequences in the sample. The rearrangement uses TRBV11-3 and TRBJ2-3; TRBD2 agrees at 10 bases. CDR1 SGHNT and CDR2 YENEEA come from the germline V gene. V shed 4 bases, J shed 3 bases, and the junction held 4 bases outside the gene matches. The CDR3 sequence is 15 residues long. This CDR3 is CASSSGTSATDTQYF. The CDR3 DNA reads as TGTGCCAGCAGCTCTGGGACTAGCGCGACAGATACGCAGTATTTT.

The rearrangement joins TRBV2 to TRBJ2-7, with D hard to call. Looked up from germline, CDR1 is SNHLY and CDR2 is FYNNEI. The CDR3 totals 13 residues. Trimming left V 7 bases short and J 8 bases short, with 18 bases between. The chain's CDR3 is CASTLSNRVQQYF. The DNA of the CDR3 is TGTGCCAGCACCCTTTCAAACCGCGTCCAGCAGTACTTC.

The rearrangement joins TRBV7-9 to TRBJ1-5; D might be TRBD1 (5 bases). The V end lost 5 bases, the J end lost 2 bases, and 10 bases lay between the germline ends. The CDR3 spans 14 residues. Germline CDR1 reads SEHNR; CDR2 reads FQNEAQ (reference sequence). CDR3 DNA sequence: TGTGCCAGCAGCCCCGGGGGGGGCAATCAGCCCCAGCATTTT. It yields the protein CASSPGGGNQPQHF.